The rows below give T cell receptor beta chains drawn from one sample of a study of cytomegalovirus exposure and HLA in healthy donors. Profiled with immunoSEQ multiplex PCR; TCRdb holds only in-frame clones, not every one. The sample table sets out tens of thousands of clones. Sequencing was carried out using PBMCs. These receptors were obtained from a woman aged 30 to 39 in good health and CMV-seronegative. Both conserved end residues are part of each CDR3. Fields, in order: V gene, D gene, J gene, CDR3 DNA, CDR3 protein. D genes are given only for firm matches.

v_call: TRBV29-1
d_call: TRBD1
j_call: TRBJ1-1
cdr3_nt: TGCAGCGCTTGGGACAGTGAAGCTTTCTTT
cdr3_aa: CSAWDSEAFF

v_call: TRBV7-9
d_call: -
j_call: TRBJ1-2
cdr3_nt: TGTGCCAGCAGCCCCCTTTCGGCAGGGGCTTATGGCTACACCTTC
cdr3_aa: CASSPLSAGAYGYTF

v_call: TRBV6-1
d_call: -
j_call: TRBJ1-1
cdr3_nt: TGTGCCAGCAGGGCGACAGGAGTGAACACTGAAGCTTTCTTT
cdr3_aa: CASRATGVNTEAFF

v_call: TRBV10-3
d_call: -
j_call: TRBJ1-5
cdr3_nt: TGTGCCATCAGTGAGTCGGGGCAGAGTTATCAGCCCCAGCATTTT
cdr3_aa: CAISESGQSYQPQHF

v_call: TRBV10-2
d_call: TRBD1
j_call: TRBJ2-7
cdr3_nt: TGCGCCAGCAGTGAGAGGGTGACAGGGGGGCTGGAGCAGTACTTC
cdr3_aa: CASSERVTGGLEQYF

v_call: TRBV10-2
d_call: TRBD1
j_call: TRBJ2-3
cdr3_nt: TGCGCCAGCGGACGGGACAGGGCTACAGATACGCAGTATTTT
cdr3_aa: CASGRDRATDTQYF

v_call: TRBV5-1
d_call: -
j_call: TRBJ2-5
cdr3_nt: TGCGCCAGCAAGGCAGGGTGGGGCCAAGAGAACCAGTACTTC
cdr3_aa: CASKAGWGQENQYF

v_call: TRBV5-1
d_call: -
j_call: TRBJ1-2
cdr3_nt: TGCGCCAGCAGCTCCGGTCCTTCTGGCTACACCTTC
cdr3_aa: CASSSGPSGYTF

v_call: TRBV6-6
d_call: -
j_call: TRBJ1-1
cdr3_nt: TGTGCCAGCAGACTTGGGACAGAAGCTTTCTTT
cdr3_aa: CASRLGTEAFF

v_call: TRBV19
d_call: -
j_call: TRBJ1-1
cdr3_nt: TGTGCCAGTTCCAACACCCCGCACACTGAAGCTTTCTTT
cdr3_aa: CASSNTPHTEAFF

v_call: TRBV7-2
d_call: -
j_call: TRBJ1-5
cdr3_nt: TGTGCCAGCAGCCTTAGATTGCGCTTCGAAGTTAGCAATCAGCCCCAGCATTTT
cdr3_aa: CASSLRLRFEVSNQPQHF

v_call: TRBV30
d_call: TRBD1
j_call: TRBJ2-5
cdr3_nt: TGTGCCTGCCGCACAGGGGGCGGGGAGACCCAGTACTTC
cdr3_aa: CACRTGGGETQYF

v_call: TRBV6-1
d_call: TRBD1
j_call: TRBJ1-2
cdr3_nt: TGTGCCAGCAGTGGACAGACAGGGGCAAACTATGGCTACACCTTC
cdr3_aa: CASSGQTGANYGYTF

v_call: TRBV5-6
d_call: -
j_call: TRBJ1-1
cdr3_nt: TGTGCCAGCAGCTTGACAGGGTACACTGAAGCTTTCTTT
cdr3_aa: CASSLTGYTEAFF

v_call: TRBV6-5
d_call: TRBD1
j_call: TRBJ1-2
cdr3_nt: TGTGCCAGCAGCCAAGACAGGGACTATGGCTACACCTTC
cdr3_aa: CASSQDRDYGYTF

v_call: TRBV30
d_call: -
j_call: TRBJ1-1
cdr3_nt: TGTGCCTGGATAGGGGTCCCCTCTCGGAACACTGAAGCTTTCTTT
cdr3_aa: CAWIGVPSRNTEAFF

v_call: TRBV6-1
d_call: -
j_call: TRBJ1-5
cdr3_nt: TGTGCCAGCAGGGACTCGTTCAGCGGCAATCAGCCCCAGCATTTT
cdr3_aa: CASRDSFSGNQPQHF

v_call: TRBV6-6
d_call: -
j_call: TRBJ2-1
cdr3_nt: TGTGCCAGCAACGCTTTAGCGGACTACAATGAGCAGTTCTTC
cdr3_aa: CASNALADYNEQFF

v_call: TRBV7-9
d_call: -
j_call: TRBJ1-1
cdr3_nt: TGTGCCAGCAGCCACAAAGCGGGATCCGGCGGTCCCCGGCGAGCTTTCTTT
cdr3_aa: CASSHKAGSGGPRRAFF

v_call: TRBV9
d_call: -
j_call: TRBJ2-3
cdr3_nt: TGTGCCAGCAGCCCCCAACCATCGGTGAGGGATACGCAGTATTTT
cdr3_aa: CASSPQPSVRDTQYF

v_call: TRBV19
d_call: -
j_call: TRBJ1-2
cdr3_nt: TGTGCCAGTAGTACCTTTAGAGGCGTTTATGGCTACACCTTC
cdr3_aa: CASSTFRGVYGYTF

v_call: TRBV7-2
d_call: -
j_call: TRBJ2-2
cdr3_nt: TGTGCCAGCAGCTTACAGGGTCGGGAGCTGTTTTTT
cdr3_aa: CASSLQGRELFF

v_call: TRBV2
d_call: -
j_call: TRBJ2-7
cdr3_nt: TGTGCCAGCAGTGAAGGACAGGTTTACGAGCAGTACTTC
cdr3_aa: CASSEGQVYEQYF

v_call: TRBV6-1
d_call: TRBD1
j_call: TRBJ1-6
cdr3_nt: TGTGCCAGCACCTATGCGAGGGGGCTAGGATCACCCCTCCACTTT
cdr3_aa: CASTYARGLGSPLHF

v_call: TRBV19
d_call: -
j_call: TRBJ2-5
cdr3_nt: TGTGCCAGTAGTATATCGCAGGGGTGGGAGACCCAGTACTTC
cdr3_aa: CASSISQGWETQYF

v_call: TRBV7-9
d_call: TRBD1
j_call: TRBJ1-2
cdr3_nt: TGTGCCAGCAGCTCCATAAGGGCACAGGGGGACTATGGCTACACCTTC
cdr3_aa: CASSSIRAQGDYGYTF

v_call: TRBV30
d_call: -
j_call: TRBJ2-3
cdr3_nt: TGTGCCTGGAGTGTAACTAGCTCAGGTGATACGCAGTATTTT
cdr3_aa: CAWSVTSSGDTQYF

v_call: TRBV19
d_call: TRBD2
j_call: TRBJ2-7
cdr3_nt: TGTGCCAGTAGTCTAGCGGGGGGATCCTACGAGCAGTACTTC
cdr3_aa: CASSLAGGSYEQYF

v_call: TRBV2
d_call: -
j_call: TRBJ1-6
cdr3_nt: TGTGCCAGCAGTTCACCCGCAGGGGTGGATTCACCCCTCCACTTT
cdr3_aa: CASSSPAGVDSPLHF

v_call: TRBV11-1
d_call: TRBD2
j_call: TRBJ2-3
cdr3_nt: TGTGCCAGCAGCTTGTTAGCGGGACTTCAGTATTTT
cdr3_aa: CASSLLAGLQYF

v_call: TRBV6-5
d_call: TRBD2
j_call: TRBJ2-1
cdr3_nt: TGTGCCAGCAGGAGCGGGGCCGACAGTGAGCAGTTCTTC
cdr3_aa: CASRSGADSEQFF

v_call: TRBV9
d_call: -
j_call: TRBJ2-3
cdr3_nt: TGTGCCAGCAGCGTCGGTCGCACAGATACGCAGTATTTT
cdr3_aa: CASSVGRTDTQYF

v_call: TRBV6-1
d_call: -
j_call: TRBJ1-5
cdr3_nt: TGTGCCAGCAGTGAGGCGGAAAATCAGCCCCAGCATTTT
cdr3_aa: CASSEAENQPQHF

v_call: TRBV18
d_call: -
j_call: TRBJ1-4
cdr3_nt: TGTGCCAGCTCATCTGCAACTAATGAAAAACTGTTTTTT
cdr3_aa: CASSSATNEKLFF

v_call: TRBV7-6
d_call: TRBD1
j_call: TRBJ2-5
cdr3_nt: TGTGCCAGCAGCTTAGAAGCCCCAGGGGGCCGGGGAGAGACCCAGTACTTC
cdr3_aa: CASSLEAPGGRGETQYF

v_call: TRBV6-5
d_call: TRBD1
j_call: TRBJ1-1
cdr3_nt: TGTGCCAGCAGCAAACAGACAGGGGGCGCAAGGGTAGCTTTCTTT
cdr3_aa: CASSKQTGGARVAFF

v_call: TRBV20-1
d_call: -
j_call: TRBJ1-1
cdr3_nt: TGCAGTGCTAGCCAGGGTTCATATGCTTTCTTT
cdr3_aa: CSASQGSYAFF

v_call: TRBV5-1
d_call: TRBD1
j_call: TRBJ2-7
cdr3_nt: TGCGCCAGCAGCTACCGGGACAGGGTCCTCGAGCAGTACTTC
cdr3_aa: CASSYRDRVLEQYF

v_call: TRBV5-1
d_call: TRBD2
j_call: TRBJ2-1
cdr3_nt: TGCGCCAGCAGCTACCTGGGACTAGCGGGAGGAGTAAACTACAATGAGCAGTTCTTC
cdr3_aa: CASSYLGLAGGVNYNEQFF

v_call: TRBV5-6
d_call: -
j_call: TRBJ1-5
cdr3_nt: TGTGCCAGCAGCTTGGGCAGGGGCCGTGCTCGACATTTT
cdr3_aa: CASSLGRGRARHF

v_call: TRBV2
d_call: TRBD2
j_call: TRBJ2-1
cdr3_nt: TGTGCCAGCAGGGGGACTAGCGCCGACTACAATGAGCAGTTCTTC
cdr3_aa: CASRGTSADYNEQFF

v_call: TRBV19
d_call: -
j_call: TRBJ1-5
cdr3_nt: TGTGCCAGTACCCCGACAGGTCAGTCGGGTCAGCCCCAGCATTTT
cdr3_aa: CASTPTGQSGQPQHF

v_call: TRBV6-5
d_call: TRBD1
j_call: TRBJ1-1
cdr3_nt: TGTGCCAGCAGTTGGGGACAGGGGAACACTGAAGCTTTCTTT
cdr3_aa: CASSWGQGNTEAFF

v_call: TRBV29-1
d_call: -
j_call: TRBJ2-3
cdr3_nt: TGCAGCGTTGAAGATTGGGACTCTAGGGACTCCACAGATACGCAGTATTTT
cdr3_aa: CSVEDWDSRDSTDTQYF

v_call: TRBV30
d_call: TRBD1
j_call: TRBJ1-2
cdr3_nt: TGTGCCTGGACTTTCATGGGGACAGACTATGGCTACACCTTC
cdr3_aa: CAWTFMGTDYGYTF

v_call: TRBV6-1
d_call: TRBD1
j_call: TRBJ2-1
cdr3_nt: TGTGCCAGCAGTGAAATCGGGACAGGGAACAATGAGCAGTTCTTC
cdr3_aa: CASSEIGTGNNEQFF

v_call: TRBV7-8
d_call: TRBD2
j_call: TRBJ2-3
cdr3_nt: TGTGCCAGCAGCGCACGGGGGGACCGGGGCTTGAGCACAGATACGCAGTATTTT
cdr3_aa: CASSARGDRGLSTDTQYF

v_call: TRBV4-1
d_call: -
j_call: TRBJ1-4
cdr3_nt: TGCGCCAGCAGCCACGTCAATGAAAAACTGTTTTTT
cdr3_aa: CASSHVNEKLFF

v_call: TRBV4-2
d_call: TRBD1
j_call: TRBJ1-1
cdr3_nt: TGTGCCAGCAGCCCAATGGGACAGGGCCCCACTGAAGCTTTCTTT
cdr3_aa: CASSPMGQGPTEAFF

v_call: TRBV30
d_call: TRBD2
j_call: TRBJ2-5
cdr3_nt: TGTGCCTGGAGCGGGGGGGGCGATTTGGCCCAGTACTTC
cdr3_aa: CAWSGGGDLAQYF

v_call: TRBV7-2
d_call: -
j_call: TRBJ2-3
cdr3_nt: TGTGCCAGCAGCTTACGGTCGGGATGGGGCACAGATACGCAGTATTTT
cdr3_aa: CASSLRSGWGTDTQYF

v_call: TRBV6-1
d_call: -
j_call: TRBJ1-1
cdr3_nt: TGTGCCAGCAGGGTGGACAGGAACACTGAAGCTTTCTTT
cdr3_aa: CASRVDRNTEAFF

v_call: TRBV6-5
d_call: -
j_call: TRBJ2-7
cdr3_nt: TGTGCCAGCAGGCCCCCTGGGCGTTACGAGCAGTACTTC
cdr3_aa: CASRPPGRYEQYF

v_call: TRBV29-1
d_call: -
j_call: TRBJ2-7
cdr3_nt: TGCAGCGTTTTCAGGGAAGCCTCCTACGAGCAGTACTTC
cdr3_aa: CSVFREASYEQYF

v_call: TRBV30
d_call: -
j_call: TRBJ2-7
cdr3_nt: TGTGCCTCCATGACTACCGAATTCCTCTACGAGCAGTACTTC
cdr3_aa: CASMTTEFLYEQYF